The TCR beta chain described here comes from a study of T cells in Graves' hyperthyroidism and ophthalmopathy. Each diagnosis drew on symptoms, thyroxine, TRAb, thyroid ultrasound and orbital computed tomography findings. Amplification targeted TCR beta CDR3 regions from RNA transcripts. First-round RT-PCR of the TCR CDR3 relied on the HTBI primer set. Each CDR3 protein gets one entry after TCRdb re-called the multiplex PCR reads with MiXCR. The data show under 450,000 distinct CDR3 sequences, with around an eighth seen just once and less than 25% held by the top ten. This clonotype has at least ten counts. The CDR3 is 14 amino acids. Germline V gene lookup returns CDR1 SGHVS and CDR2 FNYEAQ. The germline V and J ends were trimmed by 2 bases and 4 bases, with 8 bases remaining between them.

V gene TRBV7-6 combines with J gene TRBJ2-2; no firm D call. The sequencing sample was made of blood. This receptor was taken from a young man with Graves' hyperthyroidism that later progressed to Graves' ophthalmopathy. CDR3 coding DNA: TGTGCCAGCAGCTTATCAGACTCCACCGGGGAGCTGTTTTTT. The encoded protein is CASSLSDSTGELFF. The full variable domain, with the rest looked up from reference TRBV7-6 and TRBJ2-2, is GAGVSQSPRYKVTKRGQDVALRCDPISGHVSLYWYRQALGQGPEFLTYFNYEAQQDKSGLPNDRFSAERPEGSISTLTIQRTEQRDSAMYRCASSLSDSTGELFFGEGSRLTVL.